This record concerns one TCR beta chain sequence. The data stem from a study of blood T cell repertoires in COVID-19. For the study at large: There were acute and convalescent COVID-19 samples, and they came from the United States, Italy and Spain. T cells, B-cell-depleted T cells, or PBMCs provided the cDNA or gDNA that served as material.

V shed 1 base, J shed 9 bases, and the junction held 12 bases outside the gene matches. CDR1 and CDR2 from the germline V gene are SGHAT and FQNNGV. The CDR3 extends over 16 amino acids. Per the authors' pipeline: Amplified reference gene primers provided the basis for estimating nucleated cell counts. Assay used: immunoSEQ multiplex PCR; TCRdb lists only in-frame clones, some missing. V and J calls plus clone size are reproduced from that table; the DNA served to infer D and trimming. The table has 75,000 to 100,000 clones, about 76% seen once. This TCR was recovered from a woman aged 80 or over with acute or convalescent COVID-19. This chain joins TRBV11-2 and TRBJ2-5; 9 bases map to TRBD2. Sequenced: peripheral blood. The CDR3 sequence: CASSLVASGDKRPQYF. CDR3 DNA sequence: TGTGCCAGCAGCTTAGTGGCTAGCGGGGATAAGAGACCCCAGTACTTC.